The next 31 T cell receptor beta chains were all read from a single sample in a study of beta chain features in type 1 diabetes. Sequenced material consisted of expressed TCRB transcripts (all of the isolated RNA was reverse transcribed). The data were produced by immunoSEQ multiplex PCR, yet TCRdb's version contains in-frame clones alone and is incomplete. This table holds 250,000 to 350,000 clones, roughly 9.6% found once. The specimen sequenced was naive CD4+ T cells from blood. These TCRs come from a woman in her 30s in good health.

The chain is built from TRBV30 and TRBJ2-1; the D gene is possibly TRBD2 (6 bases). Trimming pared 3 bases from V and 3 bases from J, leaving 18 bases between. The CDR3 totals 16 residues. Germline V gene data show CDR1 as GTSNPN and CDR2 as SVGIG (reference sequence). DNA of the CDR3: TGTGCCTGGAGAATCGTAGGGCGGGGTTACTACAATGAGCAGTTCTTC. Translated: CAWRIVGRGYYNEQFF.

The chain carries TRBV25-1 and TRBJ2-2; 10 bases agree with TRBD1. Germline V lookup: CDR1 MGHDK, CDR2 SYGVNS. The CDR3 loop spans 17 amino acids. With V trimmed by 4 bases and J by 5 bases, 10 bases remained unmatched. The CDR3: CASSAIRGQGKTGELFF. The CDR3 coding sequence is TGTGCCAGCAGTGCTATACGGGGACAGGGGAAGACCGGGGAGCTGTTTTTT.

This clone was seen only a few times. The chain carries TRBV27 and TRBJ2-3; weak D call: TRBD2 (5 bases). Trimming removed 4 bases from V and 1 base from J, with 12 bases in between. Germline V gene data show CDR1 as MNHEY and CDR2 as SMNVEV (reference sequence). The CDR3 contains 15 residues. The DNA of the CDR3 is TGTGCCAGCAGTTCAAAGACTACCCGCACAGATACGCAGTATTTT. This encodes CASSSKTTRTDTQYF.

On this clone itself: Other DNA sequences of this sample code for an identical CDR3. The chain combines TRBV15 with TRBJ1-5, with TRBD1 as a possible D gene (6 bases). V was shortened by 0 bases and J by 7 bases, with 10 bases between the two germline ends. CDR3 length: 14 residues. CDR1 is LNHNV and CDR2 is YYDKDF in the germline V gene (reference sequence). DNA for the CDR3: TGTGCCACCAGCAGAGACAGGGGCTTGCAGCCCCAGCATTTT. This sequence encodes CATSRDRGLQPQHF.

The chain combines TRBV19 with TRBJ2-3, with a weak D call TRBD1 (6 bases). Trimming pared 4 bases from V and 0 bases from J, leaving 14 bases between. The germline V gene encodes CDR1 LNHDA and CDR2 SQIVND (reference sequence). The CDR3 has 16 residues. This CDR3 reads CASSKRRGTSTDTQYF. CDR3 DNA sequence: TGTGCCAGTAGTAAGCGAAGGGGGACCAGCACAGATACGCAGTATTTT.

The rearrangement joins TRBV9 to TRBJ2-3; 10 nucleotides align to TRBD2. This CDR3 is built from 16 residues. V shed 4 bases, J shed 2 bases, and the junction held 7 bases outside the gene matches. CDR1 SGDLS and CDR2 YYNGEE come from the germline V gene. The CDR3 nucleotides are TGTGCCAGCAGCCACGGGACTAGCGCCCACACAGATACGCAGTATTTT. It is translated as CASSHGTSAHTDTQYF.

The chain links TRBV6-5 to TRBJ2-5; 7 nucleotides agree with TRBD2. The CDR3 sequence is 14 residues long. V gave up 2 bases and J gave up 7 bases; unmatched junction bases: 7. From germline, CDR1 is MNHEY and CDR2 SVGAGI. The CDR3 loop is CASSYQNWGGTQYF. In DNA form, the CDR3 reads TGTGCCAGCAGTTACCAGAACTGGGGGGGGACCCAGTACTTC.

This clone appeared a few times. J is TRBJ2-7 and V is TRBV29-1, with D possibly matching TRBD2 (6 bases). The germline V and J ends were trimmed by 4 bases and 1 base, with 8 bases remaining between them. There are 12 residues in the CDR3. From germline, CDR1 is SQVTM and CDR2 ANQGSEA. CDR3 DNA sequence: TGCAGCGTTGGGGAGGTTTCCTACGAGCAGTACTTC. Protein: CSVGEVSYEQYF.

The V and J genes are TRBV5-1 and TRBJ1-1; D remains unclear. This CDR3 is 16 amino acids long. Germline CDR1 is SGHRS and CDR2 is YFSETQ. V lost 4 bases and J 2 bases, leaving 18 bases between the germline ends. DNA of the CDR3: TGCGCCAGCAGCACGGTAGTTACGGGATTAAACACTGAAGCTTTCTTT. It specifies CASSTVVTGLNTEAFF.

This rearrangement joins TRBV2 to TRBJ1-4; 9 bases align to TRBD1. CDR1 and CDR2 (germline): SNHLY, FYNNEI. The CDR3 is 15 amino acids. J gave up 8 bases and V 7 bases, and 11 bases lay outside the gene matches. The CDR3 loop reads CASTRGDRDQEKLFF. CDR3 coding DNA: TGTGCCAGCACTCGCGGGGACAGGGACCAGGAAAAACTGTTTTTT.

The genes are TRBV7-2 and TRBJ2-7; 9 nucleotides align to TRBD1. Per germline, CDR1 SGHTA and CDR2 FQGNSA. Losses at the gene ends were 6 bases for V and 7 bases for J; bases not matched to a gene: 10. CDR3 size: 14 residues. The CDR3 nucleotides read TGTGCCAGCAGTCCGGGACAGGGACGATCGGAGCAGTACTTC. This translates into CASSPGQGRSEQYF.

The chain combines TRBV18 with TRBJ2-7; 9 bases match TRBD1. Trimming removed 6 bases from V and 1 base from J; junction bases left unmatched: 7. The germline V gene has CDR1 KGHSH and CDR2 LQKENI. The CDR3 runs 15 residues. The CDR3 nucleotides are TGTGCCAGCTCGCCGGCAGGGACAGGGTCCTACGAGCAGTACTTC. Protein product: CASSPAGTGSYEQYF.

This chain links TRBV29-1 with TRBJ2-2; 12 nucleotides agree with TRBD2. The CDR3 is made up of 16 amino acids. Germline V lookup: CDR1 SQVTM, CDR2 ANQGSEA. Trimming took 3 bases from V and 2 from J; bases not matched to a gene: 4. The CDR3 loop is CSVETSGSYNTGELFF. CDR3 bases: TGCAGCGTTGAGACTAGCGGGAGCTACAACACCGGGGAGCTGTTTTTT.

This clone was seen more than once but under ten times. The rearrangement joins TRBV27 to TRBJ2-4, with D possibly matching TRBD2 (5 bases). The V end lost 5 bases, the J end lost 1 base, and 6 bases lay between the germline ends. This CDR3 spans 13 amino acids. Germline CDR1 reads MNHEY; CDR2 reads SMNVEV (reference sequence). CDR3 coding DNA: TGTGCCAGCAGTACTAGGGCCAAAAACATTCAGTACTTC. Protein sequence: CASSTRAKNIQYF.

The chain links TRBV15 to TRBJ1-4, with 9 bases lining up with TRBD1. The V segment lost 3 bases and the J segment 5 bases; nucleotides outside the gene matches: 4. Germline values: CDR1 LNHNV, CDR2 YYDKDF (reference sequence). CDR3 length: 15 amino acids. In nucleotides, the CDR3 is TGTGCCACCAGCAGGGACAGGGGCGACAATGAAAAACTGTTTTTT. Translating it yields CATSRDRGDNEKLFF.

This clone was found a few times. The chain combines TRBV7-2 with TRBJ2-1, with 8 bases aligning to TRBD2. Germline V gene sequence: CDR1 SGHTA, CDR2 FQGNSA. The V and J ends lost 7 bases and 8 bases, in that order; junction bases with no gene match: 16. The CDR3 totals 16 residues. This CDR3 is CASTPLAGGGPHEQFF. The CDR3 nucleotides are TGTGCCAGCACCCCTCTGGCGGGAGGAGGCCCTCATGAGCAGTTCTTC.

This chain joins TRBV7-3 and TRBJ2-5; TRBD2 might be the D (6 bases). The V gene lost 5 bases and the J gene lost 1 base, with 11 bases spanning the gap. This CDR3 is 14 amino acids long. The germline V gene encodes CDR1 SGHTA and CDR2 FQGTGA. The CDR3 region is CASSPGTAQETQYF. The CDR3 DNA is TGTGCCAGCAGCCCCGGGACTGCCCAAGAGACCCAGTACTTC. Complete variable domain (other parts from reference TRBV7-3 and TRBJ2-5): GAGVSQTPSNKVTEKGKYVELRCDPISGHTALYWYRQSLGQGPEFLIYFQGTGAADDSGLPNDRFFAVRPEGSVSTLKIQRTERGDSAVYLCASSPGTAQETQYFGPGTRLLVL.

This clone has just a few counts. The chain couples TRBV5-1 to TRBJ2-6, with D maybe TRBD2 (5 bases). V shed 3 bases and J shed 4 bases, with 14 bases lying between them. CDR3 length: 16 residues. CDR1 and CDR2 (germline): SGHRS, YFSETQ. The CDR3: CASSSHGNGGANVLTF. The DNA of the CDR3 is TGCGCCAGCAGCTCACACGGGAACGGCGGGGCCAACGTCCTGACTTTC. Full variable domain (outside the CDR3, taken from reference TRBV5-1 and TRBJ2-6): KAGVTQTPRYLIKTRGQQVTLSCSPISGHRSVSWYQQTPGQGLQFLFEYFSETQRNKGNFPGRFSGRQFSNSRSEMNVSTLELGDSALYLCASSSHGNGGANVLTFGAGSRLTVL.

CDR3 region: CASSGPGSSGNQPQHF. The CDR3 DNA follows: TGTGCCAGCAGTGGGCCGGGCAGTAGCGGCAATCAGCCCCAGCATTTT. V is TRBV2 and J is TRBJ1-5; D is unresolved. The CDR3 contains 16 residues. V was trimmed by 4 bases and J by 2 bases, leaving 15 bases between them. CDR1 and CDR2 (germline): SNHLY, FYNNEI.

This clone was picked up a small number of times. V and J are TRBV6-5 and TRBJ2-7; TRBD2 agrees at 8 bases. The CDR3 loop spans 14 amino acids. V trimming: 4 bases; J trimming: 6 bases; junction bases outside the gene matches: 8. Germline V gene data show CDR1 as MNHEY and CDR2 as SVGAGI. CDR3 residues: CASSSGGALREQYF. In DNA form, the CDR3 reads TGTGCCAGCAGTTCGGGAGGGGCTCTACGCGAGCAGTACTTC.

The chain recombines TRBV7-2 with TRBJ2-5, with a possible D match to TRBD1 (5 bases). V dropped 1 base and J dropped 1 base, with 10 bases sitting between them. This CDR3 contains 15 residues. Germline V gene data show CDR1 as SGHTA and CDR2 as FQGNSA. CDR3 residues: CASSLVRQLQETQYF. CDR3 DNA sequence: TGTGCCAGCAGCTTAGTAAGACAGCTCCAAGAGACCCAGTACTTC.

This chain connects TRBV28 to TRBJ2-4; a possible D gene is TRBD2 (7 bases). The germline V gene encodes CDR1 MDHEN and CDR2 SYDVKM. The CDR3 runs to 13 residues. V was trimmed by 7 bases and J by 3 bases, leaving 10 bases between them. CDR3 bases: TGTGCCAGCAAAGGGGGGGACAAAAACATTCAGTACTTC. It is translated as CASKGGDKNIQYF.

This clone was seen only a few times. The CDR3 coding sequence is TGTGCCAGCAGCCTGACGACTAGCGGGACTCGGGGTGAGCAGTTCTTC. As protein: CASSLTTSGTRGEQFF. The chain recombines TRBV4-2 with TRBJ2-1; 11 bases are a match to TRBD2. Germline V lookup: CDR1 LGHNA, CDR2 YNFKEQ. J lost 9 bases, V lost 4 bases, and 11 bases had no gene match. The CDR3 runs to 16 residues.

The rearrangement links TRBV25-1 to TRBJ2-7; TRBD2 matches 7 bases. This CDR3 is 16 amino acids long. The germline V gene has CDR1 MGHDK and CDR2 SYGVNS. The trim removed 5 bases at V and 5 bases at J, leaving 15 bases unmatched. This chain's CDR3 is CASSLPDAGAYDEQYF. CDR3 sequence (DNA): TGTGCCAGCAGTCTCCCGGATGCGGGAGCTTACGACGAGCAGTACTTC.

This clone was seen more than once but under ten times. The V call is TRBV6-5, the J call TRBJ2-7; TRBD1 matches 9 bases. CDR1 is MNHEY, CDR2 SVGAGI, per germline. Trimming at V came to 9 bases and at J to 2 bases, leaving 5 bases not matched to a gene. This CDR3 has 13 amino acids. The DNA for the CDR3 is TGTGCCAGTGGATGGACAGGGGCCTACGAGCAGTACTTC. Its protein is CASGWTGAYEQYF.

This clone was counted between two and nine times. The chain links TRBV4-1 to TRBJ1-2, with D maybe TRBD1 (6 bases). Trimming stripped 0 bases from V and 2 bases from J, with 10 bases between. The CDR3 sequence is 15 residues long. Germline CDR1 and CDR2: MGHRA and YSYEKL. CDR3 DNA: TGCGCCAGCAGCCAAGAGCCAGGGGTAAACTATGGCTACACCTTC. The encoded protein is CASSQEPGVNYGYTF.

Only a few counts were recorded for this clone. The CDR3, as DNA: TGTGCCAGCAGTTACCTGGGACAGGGAGGAGATACGCAGTATTTT. Amino acid sequence: CASSYLGQGGDTQYF. The chain is built from TRBV6-5 and TRBJ2-3, with 9 positions matching TRBD1. Germline V CDR1 and CDR2: MNHEY, SVGAGI. J lost 5 bases, V lost 2 bases, and 5 bases had no gene match. The CDR3 consists of 15 residues.

This clone was seen more than once but under ten times. V and J are TRBV10-3 and TRBJ2-1; 8 bases are a match to TRBD1. Germline CDR1 ENHRY, CDR2 SYGVKD. V was pared by 2 bases and J by 5 bases, with 8 bases of the junction left unmatched. The CDR3 length is 16 residues. The CDR3 coding sequence is TGTGCCATCAGTGAGGACAGGGGCCGCCTGAACAATGAGCAGTTCTTC. Translating it yields CAISEDRGRLNNEQFF.

The chain joins TRBV7-2 to TRBJ2-7; 9 bases are shared with TRBD2. CDR1 is SGHTA, CDR2 FQGNSA, per germline. V lost 1 base and J lost 4; bases outside the gene matches: 2. The CDR3 covers 14 residues. The CDR3, as DNA: TGTGCCAGCAGCTTAGGACTAGCGGTGTACGAGCAGTACTTC. Its translation: CASSLGLAVYEQYF.

CDR3 in DNA: TGTGCCAGCAGTTACACCCCCGTAATCCAGGTCTATGGCTACACCTTC. It is translated as CASSYTPVIQVYGYTF. The chain joins TRBV6-5 to TRBJ1-2; unclear D gene. V was trimmed by 2 bases and J by 4 bases, leaving 17 bases between them. Germline V gives CDR1 MNHEY, CDR2 SVGAGI. The length of the CDR3 is 16 residues.

The chain is built from TRBV7-9 and TRBJ1-1; D not certain. The CDR3 has 13 residues. V was clipped by 5 bases and J by 10 bases, with 17 bases between them. The V gene's germline CDR1 is SEHNR and CDR2 FQNEAQ (reference sequence). The CDR3 sequence: CASSAPSGRRAFF. The DNA of the CDR3 is TGTGCCAGCAGCGCCCCCTCGGGGAGGCGAGCTTTCTTT.